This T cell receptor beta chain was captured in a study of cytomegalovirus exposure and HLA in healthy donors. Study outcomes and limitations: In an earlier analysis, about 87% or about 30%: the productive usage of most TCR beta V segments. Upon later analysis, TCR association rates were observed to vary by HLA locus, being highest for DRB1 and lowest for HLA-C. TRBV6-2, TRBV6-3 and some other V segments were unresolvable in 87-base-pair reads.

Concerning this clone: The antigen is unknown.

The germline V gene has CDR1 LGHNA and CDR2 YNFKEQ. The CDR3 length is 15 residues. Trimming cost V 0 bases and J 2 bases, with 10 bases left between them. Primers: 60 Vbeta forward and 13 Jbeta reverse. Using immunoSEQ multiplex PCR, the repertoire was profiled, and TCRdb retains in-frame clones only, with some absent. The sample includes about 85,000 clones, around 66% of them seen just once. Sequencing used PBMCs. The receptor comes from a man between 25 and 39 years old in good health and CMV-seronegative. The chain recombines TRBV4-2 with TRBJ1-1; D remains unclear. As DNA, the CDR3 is TGTGCCAGCAGCCAAGAGGGCAATTTTAACACTGAAGCTTTCTTT. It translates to CASSQEGNFNTEAFF.